This TCR beta chain was sequenced during a study of T-cell reconstitution after alpha-beta-depleted transplantation in children. Study findings and constraints: About two months after transplant, alpha-beta T cells reportedly came from several hundred expanded graft clones.

With regard to this clonotype: The antigen remains unidentified.

The CDR3 consists of 12 residues. V shed 6 bases and J shed 8 bases, with 13 bases lying between them. Researchers prepared the TCRbeta library using unique molecular identifiers, the study reports. In TCRdb, the PCR reads were re-called with MiXCR into one record per CDR3 protein. The sample lists hundreds of thousands of distinct CDR3 sequences, around 17% occurring once. The TCR comes from a male patient younger than 18 who had a stem cell transplant for acute lymphoblastic leukemia, so the T cells may come from the graft donor. The specimen was PBMCs, mostly from graft donor cells, collected 360 days after TCRalphabeta/CD19-depleted stem cell transplant. This sequence joins TRBV12-3 or TRBV12-4 and TRBJ1-2; D is unresolved. In DNA form, the CDR3 reads TGTGCCAGCAGCCGATACCCGGGGGGCTACACCTTC. Translation: CASSRYPGGYTF.